This T cell receptor beta chain was retrieved from a study of Ad26.COV2.S vaccination and SARS-CoV-2 variants. Across the study: In the study, Ad26.COV2.S was injected intramuscularly once, or twice 56 days apart. Whole-study findings and limits: Substantial breadth was reported for post-vaccination spike-specific CD8+ and CD4+ T cells.

About this clone itself: Its specificity is not known.

Clones were read by immunoSEQ multiplex PCR, and TCRdb kept only the in-frame ones, dropping some. The sample includes fewer than 300,000 clones, around 87% seen only once; the top ten take more than 2.5%. Noted treatment: 15 to 20 received Ad26.COV2.S at low or high dose, single or two shots; about 5 received placebo; per-sample allocation not given. Specimens were obtained on day 63 following the first vaccine or placebo injection. CDR1 is GTSNPN and CDR2 is SVGIG in the germline V gene (reference sequence). The germline V and J ends were trimmed by 1 base and 2 bases, with 6 bases remaining between them. The CDR3 runs to 12 residues.

The sequencing here drew on peripheral blood, taken in a trial of Ad26.COV2.S vaccine versus placebo. The sequence came from a person aged 18 to 59 who received the Ad26.COV2.S COVID-19 vaccine or a placebo. This chain connects TRBV30 to TRBJ2-7; D remains unclear. DNA of the CDR3: TGTGCCTGGAGTGCAGGAACCTACGAGCAGTACTTC. Translating it yields CAWSAGTYEQYF.